The TCR beta chain under discussion was sequenced for a study of T-cell memory formation after mild COVID-19 (dated by TCRdb to the early 2020s). At the level of the whole study: TCR sequence clusters from the two donors were found to be largely donor specific. T-cell clones expanding and contracting after mild COVID-19 in a couple of donors were tracked by longitudinal TCRalpha and TCRbeta repertoire sequencing. The cohort was made up of two young adult volunteers, one female and one male, who were previously healthy. Overall study outcomes, separate from this receptor: Whether the second-wave clones peaking on day 37 were SARS-CoV-2 specific was not confirmed. The study included only two mild cases, and larger cohorts that include severe cases with pre-infection samples were judged to be necessary. Some responding clones were found in pre-infection memory, which suggests that pre-existing cross-reactive memory T cells took part in the SARS-CoV-2 response. Contracting CD4+ clones appeared mostly in the CM and EM memory subsets, whereas CD8+ clones were enriched in EMRA. Clones that contracted from day 15 to 85 showed balanced CD4/CD8 phenotypes, whereas a second wave of clones that expanded from day 15 to 37 leaned towards CD4+.

Ficoll-Paque density gradient centrifugation was used to isolate PBMCs. This clonotype was seen a handful of times. The antigen it binds to is not known. No base qualities exist here, and no much larger clone lies one base off it. The instrument given in TCRdb is Illumina NovaSeq 6000. Using 5'RACE with constant-segment primers, TCRalpha and TCRbeta cDNA libraries were constructed, with sample barcodes and unique molecular identifiers added in the process. Trizol reagent was used to extract RNA from every sample. Libraries were amplified in two PCR steps, with a second sample barcode and Illumina TruSeq adapters added in the second step. Libraries were sequenced on an Illumina NovaSeq with 2 x 150 bp paired-end reads. Per the source publication's procedure: The reads were demultiplexed and collapsed into UMI-guided consensus sequences using migec v1.2.7. Using mixcr v2.1.11, UMI consensuses were aligned to TRA and TRB V and J templates and then assembled into clonotypes. Clonotypes were classified as expanded or contracted when called significant by both edgeR and NoisET, with noise models trained on biological replicates. For edgeR calls, a false discovery rate-adjusted p below 0.01 and a log2 fold-change threshold of 1 were applied. As an exploratory analysis of dynamics, PCA with hierarchical clustering was applied to max-normalized trajectories of the 1000 most abundant clonotypes. The CD4 or CD8 phenotype of responding clones was assigned using the separately sequenced CD4+ and CD8+ repertoires. The public reads were run again by TCRdb, first through fastp at Q25 and then through MiXCR, and only productive beta chains were kept. Merged by CDR3 protein, the rows form single entries marked with the most common genes and DNA. TCRdb, not the original authors, processed these V and J calls. Across this sample there are roughly 190,000 distinct CDR3 sequences, with around 30% seen only once. The ten most abundant clones make up roughly 10% of the sample.

V is clipped by 0 bases and J by 10 bases, and the sequence between their germline boundaries is 7 bases long. In the germline V gene, CDR1 corresponds to SGHDN and CDR2 to FVKESK. The CDR3 numbers 12 residues from cysteine through phenylalanine. Only the CDR3 portion is preserved as DNA: 36 bases, with reading frame beginning at the first base. Rearrangement joined TRBV14 to TRBJ2-1; the D gene cannot be named for sure. Sequencing input: PBMCs or a T cell subset sorted from them (not recorded which). The receptor was derived from an adult woman who had mild COVID-19 (a few samples of this study predate the infection). The sample titles of this study are shuffled in the database, so cell type and time point are left out; the donor was told from shared clones. The DNA sequence is given as TGTGCCAGCAGCCAAGAGCGACGGGAGCAGTTCTTC. The resulting protein is CASSQERREQFF.